This T cell receptor beta chain was documented in a study of Graves' ophthalmopathy and Graves' hyperthyroidism. This clonotype was recorded at least ten times. V lost 5 bases and J 3 bases, leaving 11 bases between the germline ends. The CDR3 spans 15 residues. Per the germline V gene, CDR1 is MRHNA and CDR2 is SNTAGT. Diagnoses were established from clinical symptoms, serum thyroxine, TRAb, thyroid ultrasound and orbital computed tomography. Amplified material comprised TCR beta CDR3 regions derived from RNA transcripts. RT-PCR in the first round used HTBI primers; a second-round multiplex PCR followed. TCRdb redid the calling of the multiplex PCR reads with MiXCR, one entry per CDR3 protein. The table lists approximately 460,000 distinct CDR3 sequences, under 15% of them singletons.

This rearrangement joins TRBV6-4 to TRBJ2-6; D remains ambiguous. This receptor was taken from a young woman with Graves' ophthalmopathy. Material for sequencing was blood. DNA of the CDR3: TGTGCCAGCAGTCGAGGAGAAAGTGGGGCCAACGTCCTGACTTTC. This sequence encodes CASSRGESGANVLTF.